The 10 T cell receptor beta chains given below trace back to one sample, sequenced in a study of cytomegalovirus exposure and HLA in healthy donors. The PCR made use of 60 Vbeta and 13 Jbeta primers. Assay: immunoSEQ multiplex PCR; the TCRdb copy retains only in-frame clones and omits some. The sample's table shows roughly 76,000 clones. The sequenced material came from PBMCs. These receptors were collected from a female donor in good health and CMV-seropositive.

The chain uses TRBV27 and TRBJ1-2; tentative D call: TRBD1 (5 bases). The CDR3 length is 16 residues. The ends were cut back, 4 bases at V and 2 bases at J, with 17 bases in the middle. Germline V gene data show CDR1 as MNHEY and CDR2 as SMNVEV (reference sequence). The DNA of the CDR3 is TGTGCCAGCAGTTCCCGATCAGAAACAGGCAACTATGGCTACACCTTC. Protein sequence: CASSSRSETGNYGYTF.

Notes on this clone: One end of the junction does not line up with germline, which may come from a read error. This rearrangement joins TRBV7-9 to TRBJ2-3, with D tentatively TRBD2 (6 bases). CDR1 and CDR2 from the germline V gene are SEHNR and FQNEAQ (reference sequence). The CDR3 runs 14 residues. DNA of the CDR3: TGTGCCAGCAGCCTAGCGTCTAGCACAGATACGCAGTATTTT. Residues: CASSLASSTDTQYF. Full variable domain (missing parts from reference TRBV7-9 and TRBJ2-3): DTGVSQNPRHKITKRGQNVTFRCDPISEHNRLYWYRQTLGQGPEFLTYFQNEAQLEKSRLLSDRFSAERPKGSFSTLEIQRTEQGDSAMYLCASSLASSTDTQYFGPGTRLTVL.

The V and J genes are TRBV19 and TRBJ2-7, with 8 bases aligning to TRBD2. Germline CDR1 and CDR2: LNHDA and SQIVND (reference sequence). Trimming cost V 3 bases and J 6 bases; bases outside gene matches: 7. The CDR3 has 14 amino acids. CDR3 in amino acids: CASSIGSGEGEQYF. DNA for the CDR3: TGTGCCAGTAGTATTGGTAGCGGGGAGGGCGAGCAGTACTTC.

The chain joins TRBV6-6 to TRBJ2-3; 10 bases align to TRBD1. This CDR3 region has 15 residues. Trimming at V came to 0 bases and at J to 7 bases, leaving 4 bases not matched to a gene. Germline V gene lookup returns CDR1 MNHNY and CDR2 SVGAGI (reference sequence). As DNA, the CDR3 is TGTGCCAGCAGTTACTCGGGACAGGGGATCAATACGCAGTATTTT. It yields the protein CASSYSGQGINTQYF.

This chain links TRBV30 with TRBJ2-1; 7 positions match TRBD2. Germline CDR1 is GTSNPN and CDR2 is SVGIG (reference sequence). The CDR3 length is 13 residues. V shed 2 bases and J 8 bases; nucleotides not matched to a gene: 6. CDR3 nucleotide sequence: TGTGCCTGGAGTCCCACTAGCGAGTATGAGCAGTTCTTC. Protein sequence: CAWSPTSEYEQFF.

Worth noting for this clone: The junction differs from germline at one of its ends, possibly a read error. The rearrangement joins TRBV7-2 to TRBJ2-1, with TRBD1 matching over 7 bases. There are 12 residues in the CDR3. Germline CDR1 is SGHTA and CDR2 is FQGNSA. The CDR3 is CASTMRQGEKFF. The CDR3 coding sequence is TGTGCCAGTACGATGAGACAGGGTGAGAAGTTCTTC.

This chain connects TRBV27 to TRBJ2-7; tentative D call: TRBD1 (9 bases). Germline CDR1 and CDR2: MNHEY and SMNVEV (reference sequence). The CDR3 has 18 residues. The V end was cut by 3 bases, the J end by 7 bases, with 28 bases between. CDR3 coding DNA: TGTGCCAGCAGTTTTCCACCGGGGGGGACAGGGCAGCCTGGGGAGCAGTACTTC. This gives the protein CASSFPPGGTGQPGEQYF.

On this clone: The junction differs from germline at one of its ends, possibly a read error. Additional DNA sequences in this sample encode the identical CDR3. The rearrangement links TRBV30 to TRBJ1-6; D gene unclear. The length of the CDR3 is 14 residues. The V gene's germline CDR1 is GTSNPN and CDR2 SVGIG (reference sequence). CDR3 nucleotides: TGTGCCTGGAGTGTTTGGAACGGGAATTCCCCCCTCCACTTT. It translates to CAWSVWNGNSPLHF.

This chain links TRBV5-1 with TRBJ2-7; 10 nucleotides match TRBD1. CDR1 and CDR2 from the germline V gene are SGHRS and YFSETQ. This CDR3 is built from 14 residues. V trimming: 0 bases; J trimming: 5 bases; junction bases outside the gene matches: 2. CDR3 coding DNA: TGCGCCAGCAGCTTGGGACAGGGGGCTAACGAGCAGTACTTC. It yields the protein CASSLGQGANEQYF.

The chain combines TRBV28 with TRBJ1-2; possible D gene TRBD1, 6 bases. The V end was cut by 6 bases, the J end by 8 bases, with 19 bases between. Germline-derived CDR1 and CDR2 are MDHEN and SYDVKM. This CDR3 has 14 amino acids. CDR3 DNA: TGTGCCAGCAGGTCCCCGGGAGGGGGACGGGGCTACACCTTC. Its protein is CASRSPGGGRGYTF.